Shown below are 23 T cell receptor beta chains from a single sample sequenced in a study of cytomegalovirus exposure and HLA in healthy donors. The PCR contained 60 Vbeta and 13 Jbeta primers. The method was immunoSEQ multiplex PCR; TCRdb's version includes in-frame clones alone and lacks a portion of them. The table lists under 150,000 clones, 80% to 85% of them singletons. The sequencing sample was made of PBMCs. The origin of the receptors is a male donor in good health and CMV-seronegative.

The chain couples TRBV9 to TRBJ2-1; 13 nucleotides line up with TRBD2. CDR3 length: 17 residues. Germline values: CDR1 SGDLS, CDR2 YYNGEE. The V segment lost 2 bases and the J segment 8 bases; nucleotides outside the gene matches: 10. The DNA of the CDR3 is TGTGCCAGCAGCGTTTCAACCGGGACTAGCGGGGATGATGAGCAGTTCTTC. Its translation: CASSVSTGTSGDDEQFF.

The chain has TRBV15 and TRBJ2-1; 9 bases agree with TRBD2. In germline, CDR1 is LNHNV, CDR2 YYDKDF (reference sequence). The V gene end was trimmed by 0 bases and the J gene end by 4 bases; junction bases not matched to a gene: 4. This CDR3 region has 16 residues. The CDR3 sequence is CATSRDPSGTYNEQFF. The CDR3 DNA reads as TGTGCCACCAGCAGAGATCCTAGCGGGACATACAATGAGCAGTTCTTC.

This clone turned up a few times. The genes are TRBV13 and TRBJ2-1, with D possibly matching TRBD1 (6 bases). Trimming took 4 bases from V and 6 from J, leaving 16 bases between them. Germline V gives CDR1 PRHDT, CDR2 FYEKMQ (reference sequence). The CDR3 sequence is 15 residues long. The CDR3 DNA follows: TGTGCCAGCAGCTCGAGGCAACAGGGAATCAATGAGCAGTTCTTC. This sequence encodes CASSSRQQGINEQFF.

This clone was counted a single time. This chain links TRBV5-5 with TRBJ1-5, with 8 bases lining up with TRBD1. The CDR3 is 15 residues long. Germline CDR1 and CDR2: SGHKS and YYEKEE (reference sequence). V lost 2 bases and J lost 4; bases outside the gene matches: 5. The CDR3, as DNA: TGTGCCAGCAGCTTAGGTGGACAGGGAAATCAGCCCCAGCATTTT. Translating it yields CASSLGGQGNQPQHF.

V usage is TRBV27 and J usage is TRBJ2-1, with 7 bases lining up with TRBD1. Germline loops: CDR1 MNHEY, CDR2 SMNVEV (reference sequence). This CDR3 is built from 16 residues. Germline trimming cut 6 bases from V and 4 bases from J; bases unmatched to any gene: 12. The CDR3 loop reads CASSLMGTAKYNEQFF. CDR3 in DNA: TGTGCCAGCAGCCTCATGGGGACAGCAAAATACAATGAGCAGTTCTTC.

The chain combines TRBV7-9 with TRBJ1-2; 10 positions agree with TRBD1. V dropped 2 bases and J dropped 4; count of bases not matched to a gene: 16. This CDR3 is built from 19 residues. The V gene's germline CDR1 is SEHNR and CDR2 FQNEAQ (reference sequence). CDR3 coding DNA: TGTGCCAGCAGCTTACAGAGTCCCGGGACAGGGGTCCGCCCCTATGGCTACACCTTC. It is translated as CASSLQSPGTGVRPYGYTF.

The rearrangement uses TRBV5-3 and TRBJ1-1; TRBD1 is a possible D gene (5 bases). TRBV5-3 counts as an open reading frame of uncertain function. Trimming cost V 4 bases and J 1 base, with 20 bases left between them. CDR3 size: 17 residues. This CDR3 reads CARSRPMTGGRNTEAFF. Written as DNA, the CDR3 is TGTGCCAGAAGCAGGCCAATGACGGGGGGAAGGAACACTGAAGCTTTCTTT.

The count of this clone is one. CDR3 bases: TGTGCCAGCAGCTCGGACAGGCCCACTGAAGCTTTCTTT. This gives the protein CASSSDRPTEAFF. The chain recombines TRBV5-8 with TRBJ1-1, with 7 bases identical to TRBD1. Germline V CDR1 and CDR2: SGHTS, YDEGEE. The CDR3 covers 13 residues. The V and J ends lost 3 bases and 4 bases, in that order; junction bases with no gene match: 3.

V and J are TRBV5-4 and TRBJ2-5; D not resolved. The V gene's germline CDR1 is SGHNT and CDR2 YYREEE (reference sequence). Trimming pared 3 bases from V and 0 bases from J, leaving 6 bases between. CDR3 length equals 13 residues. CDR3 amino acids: CASSSHNQETQYF. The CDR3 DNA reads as TGTGCCAGCAGCTCCCACAACCAAGAGACCCAGTACTTC.

DNA of the CDR3: TGTGCCAGCAGCTTAACGGGTGGCCAGGGGTCAGATACGCAGTATTTT. This sequence encodes CASSLTGGQGSDTQYF. The J gene is TRBJ2-3, the V gene TRBV7-3; D might be TRBD1 (6 bases). The CDR3 consists of 16 residues. Trimming took 0 bases from V and 4 from J, leaving 14 bases between them. From germline, CDR1 is SGHTA and CDR2 FQGTGA.

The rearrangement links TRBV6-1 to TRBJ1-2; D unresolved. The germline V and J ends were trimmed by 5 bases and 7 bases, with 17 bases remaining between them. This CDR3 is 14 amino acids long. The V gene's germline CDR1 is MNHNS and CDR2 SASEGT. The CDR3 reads CASSTRGKGSGYTF. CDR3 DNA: TGTGCCAGCAGTACCCGCGGGAAAGGGTCTGGCTACACCTTC.

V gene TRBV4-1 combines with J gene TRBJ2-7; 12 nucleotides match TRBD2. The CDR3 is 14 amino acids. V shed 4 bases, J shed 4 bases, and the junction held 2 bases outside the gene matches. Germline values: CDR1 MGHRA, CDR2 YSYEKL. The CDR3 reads CASSRTSGIYEQYF. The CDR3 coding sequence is TGCGCCAGCAGCCGGACTAGCGGGATTTACGAGCAGTACTTC.

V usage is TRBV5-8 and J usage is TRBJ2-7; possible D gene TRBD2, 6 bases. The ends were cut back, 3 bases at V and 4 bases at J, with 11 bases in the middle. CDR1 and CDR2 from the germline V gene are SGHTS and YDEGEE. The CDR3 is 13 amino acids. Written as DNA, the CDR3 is TGTGCCAGCAGCTCCGCGGGGAGGTACGAGCAGTACTTC. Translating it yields CASSSAGRYEQYF.

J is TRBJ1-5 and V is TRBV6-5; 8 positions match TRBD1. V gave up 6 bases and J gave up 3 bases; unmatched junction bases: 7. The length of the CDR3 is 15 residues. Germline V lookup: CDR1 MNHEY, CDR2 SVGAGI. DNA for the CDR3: TGTGCCAGCAGGCTGACAGGGGCGTACAATCAGCCCCAGCATTTT. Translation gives CASRLTGAYNQPQHF.

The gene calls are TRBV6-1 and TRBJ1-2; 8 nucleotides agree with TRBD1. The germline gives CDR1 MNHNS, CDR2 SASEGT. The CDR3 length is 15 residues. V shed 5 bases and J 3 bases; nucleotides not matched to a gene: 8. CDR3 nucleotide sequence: TGTGCCAGCAGTTCCCGACAGGGGAGGCACTATGGCTACACCTTC. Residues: CASSSRQGRHYGYTF.

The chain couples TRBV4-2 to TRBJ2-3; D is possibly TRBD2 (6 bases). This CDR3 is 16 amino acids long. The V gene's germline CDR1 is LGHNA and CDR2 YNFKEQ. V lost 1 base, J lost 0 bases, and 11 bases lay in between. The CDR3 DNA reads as TGTGCCAGCAGCCAAGGGGACTCTTATAGCACAGATACGCAGTATTTT. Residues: CASSQGDSYSTDTQYF.

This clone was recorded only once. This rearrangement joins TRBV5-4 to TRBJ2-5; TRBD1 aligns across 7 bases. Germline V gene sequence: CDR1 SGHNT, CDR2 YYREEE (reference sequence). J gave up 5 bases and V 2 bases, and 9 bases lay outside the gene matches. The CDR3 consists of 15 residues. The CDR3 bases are TGTGCCAGCAGCTTAGGACAGGCACTCCAGGAGACCCAGTACTTC. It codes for CASSLGQALQETQYF.

The CDR3 loop is CASSPPPGGERETQYF. CDR3 nucleotides: TGTGCCAGCAGCCCACCGCCAGGAGGGGAACGAGAGACCCAGTACTTC. This chain uses TRBV5-4 with TRBJ2-5, with D possibly matching TRBD2 (6 bases). Germline V gives CDR1 SGHNT, CDR2 YYREEE (reference sequence). The V end was cut by 4 bases, the J end by 4 bases, with 20 bases between. This CDR3 spans 16 amino acids.

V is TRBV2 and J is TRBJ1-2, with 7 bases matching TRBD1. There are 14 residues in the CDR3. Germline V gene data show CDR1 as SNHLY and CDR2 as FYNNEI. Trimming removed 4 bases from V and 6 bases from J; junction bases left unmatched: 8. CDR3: CASSGQGFAHGYTF. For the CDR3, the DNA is TGTGCCAGCAGTGGACAGGGTTTCGCTCATGGCTACACCTTC.

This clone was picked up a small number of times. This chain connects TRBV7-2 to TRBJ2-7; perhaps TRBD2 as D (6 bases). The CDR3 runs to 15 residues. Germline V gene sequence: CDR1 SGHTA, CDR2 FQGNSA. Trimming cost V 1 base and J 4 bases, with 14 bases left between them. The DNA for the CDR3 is TGTGCCAGCAGCTTAGTTAGCGGACAATCTTACGAGCAGTACTTC. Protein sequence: CASSLVSGQSYEQYF.

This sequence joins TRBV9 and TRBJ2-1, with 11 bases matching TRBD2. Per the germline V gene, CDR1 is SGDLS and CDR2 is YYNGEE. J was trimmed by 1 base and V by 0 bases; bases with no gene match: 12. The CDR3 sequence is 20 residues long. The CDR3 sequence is CASSVATSGGNELSYNEQFF. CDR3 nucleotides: TGTGCCAGCAGCGTAGCTACTAGCGGGGGAAACGAACTTTCCTACAATGAGCAGTTCTTC.

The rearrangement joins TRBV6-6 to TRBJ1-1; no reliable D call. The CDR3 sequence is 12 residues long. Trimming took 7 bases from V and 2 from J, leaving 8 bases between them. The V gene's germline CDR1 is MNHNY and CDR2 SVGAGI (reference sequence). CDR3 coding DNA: TGTGCCAGCACCTTAGCCAACACTGAAGCTTTCTTT. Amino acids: CASTLANTEAFF.

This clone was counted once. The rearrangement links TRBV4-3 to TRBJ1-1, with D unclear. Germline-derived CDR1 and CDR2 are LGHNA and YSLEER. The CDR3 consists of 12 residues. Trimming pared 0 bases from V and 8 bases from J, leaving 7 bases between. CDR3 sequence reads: CASSQDRREAFF. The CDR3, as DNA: TGCGCCAGCAGCCAAGATAGGAGGGAAGCTTTCTTT.